This entry lists 2 T cell receptor beta chains sequenced from one sample in a study of blood T cells in healthy people across ages. Alongside a J-beta primer mix, a sample-barcoded 5' primer served in a second PCR lasting about 6 to 11 cycles. TCRdb processed the 5' RACE reads anew with MiXCR; each CDR3 protein has one entry. This table holds approximately 850,000 distinct CDR3 sequences, roughly 60% found once. Sequenced: blood. These receptors all stem from a man aged 30 to 39 in good health.

This sequence joins TRBV12-5 and TRBJ1-4; weak D call: TRBD1 (5 bases). From germline, CDR1 is LGHNT and CDR2 FRNRAP. This CDR3 is built from 9 residues. CDR3 amino acids: CGRDEKLFF. Here the CDR3 DNA reads TGTGGTCGGGACGAAAAACTGTTTTTT.

The V and J genes are TRBV5-1 and TRBJ2-5; D call uncertain. The CDR3 sequence is 13 residues long. Germline V CDR1 and CDR2: SGHRS, YFSETQ. Between the trimmed V and J ends, which lost 5 bases and 11 bases, there was a span of 19 bases. The DNA for the CDR3 is TGCGCCAGCAGTATGTCTACGCCCCATGAGCAGTACTTC. This encodes CASSMSTPHEQYF. Drawing the rest from reference TRBV5-1 and TRBJ2-5, the complete variable domain is KAGVTQTPRYLIKTRGQQVTLSCSPISGHRSVSWYQQTPGQGLQFLFEYFSETQRNKGNFPGRFSGRQFSNSRSEMNVSTLELGDSALYLCASSMSTPHEQYFGPGTRLLVL.